This TCR beta chain appears in the sequencing data of a study of blood T cell repertoires in COVID-19. The table came from immunoSEQ multiplex PCR; TCRdb's copy has only in-frame clones and leaves some out. The sample shows over 55,000 clones, around 80% of them seen only once. CDR1 SGDLS and CDR2 YYNGEE come from the germline V gene. The CDR3 is 13 residues long. The trim removed 3 bases at V and 7 bases at J, leaving 4 bases unmatched. The source of this sequence is a man in his fifties or sixties with active COVID-19. This rearrangement joins TRBV9 to TRBJ2-7; 10 positions match TRBD1. Source material: peripheral blood. The CDR3 DNA sequence: TGTGCCAGCAGCGCGCGGACAGGGGGAGAGCAGTACTTC. Its protein product is CASSARTGGEQYF.